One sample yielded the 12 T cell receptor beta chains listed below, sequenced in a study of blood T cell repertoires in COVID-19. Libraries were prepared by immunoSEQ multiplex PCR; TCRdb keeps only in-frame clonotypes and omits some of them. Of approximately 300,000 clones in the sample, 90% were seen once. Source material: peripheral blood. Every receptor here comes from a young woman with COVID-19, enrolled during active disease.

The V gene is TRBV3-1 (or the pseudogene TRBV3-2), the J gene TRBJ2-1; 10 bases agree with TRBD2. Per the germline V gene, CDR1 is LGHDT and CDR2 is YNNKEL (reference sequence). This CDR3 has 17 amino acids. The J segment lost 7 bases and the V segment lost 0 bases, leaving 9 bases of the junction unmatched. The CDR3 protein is CASSQDVGAGGRNEQFF. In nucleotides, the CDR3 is TGTGCCAGCAGCCAAGATGTCGGAGCGGGAGGGAGAAATGAGCAGTTCTTC.

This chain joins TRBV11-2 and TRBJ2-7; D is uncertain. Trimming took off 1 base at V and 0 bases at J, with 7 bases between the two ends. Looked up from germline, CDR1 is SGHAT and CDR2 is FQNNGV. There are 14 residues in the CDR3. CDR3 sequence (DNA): TGTGCCAGCAGCTTAGCGGTGAGCTCCTACGAGCAGTACTTC. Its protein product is CASSLAVSSYEQYF.

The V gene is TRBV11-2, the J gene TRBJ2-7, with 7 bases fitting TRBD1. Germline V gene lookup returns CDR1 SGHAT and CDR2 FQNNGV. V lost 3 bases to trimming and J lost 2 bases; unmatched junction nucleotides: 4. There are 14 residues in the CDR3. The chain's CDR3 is CASSFEGGPYEQYF. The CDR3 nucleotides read TGTGCCAGCAGCTTCGAAGGGGGCCCCTACGAGCAGTACTTC.

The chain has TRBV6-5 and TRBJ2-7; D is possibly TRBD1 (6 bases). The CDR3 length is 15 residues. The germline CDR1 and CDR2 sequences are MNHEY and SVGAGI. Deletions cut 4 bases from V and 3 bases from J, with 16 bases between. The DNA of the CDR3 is TGTGCCAGCAGTTTGACAGGAAAGGGGATCTACGAGCAGTACTTC. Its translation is CASSLTGKGIYEQYF.

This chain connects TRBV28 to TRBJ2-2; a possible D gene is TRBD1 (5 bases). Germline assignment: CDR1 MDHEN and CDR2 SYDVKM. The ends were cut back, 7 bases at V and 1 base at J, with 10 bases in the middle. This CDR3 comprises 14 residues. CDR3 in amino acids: CASTWQGNTGELFF. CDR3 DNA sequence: TGTGCCAGCACGTGGCAGGGGAACACCGGGGAGCTGTTTTTT.

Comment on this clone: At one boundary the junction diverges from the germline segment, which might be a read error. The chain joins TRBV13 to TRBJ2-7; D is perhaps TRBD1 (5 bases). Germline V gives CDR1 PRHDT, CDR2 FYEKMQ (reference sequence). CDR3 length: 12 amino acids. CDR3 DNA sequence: TGTGCCAGCAGCCTAGGCCAGGGCGAGCAGTACTTC. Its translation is CASSLGQGEQYF.

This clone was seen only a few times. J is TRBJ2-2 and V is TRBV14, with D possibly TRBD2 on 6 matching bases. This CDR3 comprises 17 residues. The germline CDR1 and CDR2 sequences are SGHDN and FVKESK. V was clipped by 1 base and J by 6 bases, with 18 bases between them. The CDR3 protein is CASSQGGRDLRSGELFF. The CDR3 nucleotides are TGTGCCAGCAGCCAAGGAGGGCGGGACCTCAGGTCCGGGGAGCTGTTTTTT.

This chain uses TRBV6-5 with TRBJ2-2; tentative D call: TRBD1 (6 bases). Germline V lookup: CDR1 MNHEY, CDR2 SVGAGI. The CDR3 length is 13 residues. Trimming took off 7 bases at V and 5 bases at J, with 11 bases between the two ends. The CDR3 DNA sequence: TGTGCCAGCAAGCACAGGGAAACCGGGGAGCTGTTTTTT. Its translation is CASKHRETGELFF.

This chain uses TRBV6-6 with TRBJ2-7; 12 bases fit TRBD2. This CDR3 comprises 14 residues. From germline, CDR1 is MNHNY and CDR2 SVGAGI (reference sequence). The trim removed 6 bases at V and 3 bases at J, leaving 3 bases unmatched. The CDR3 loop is CASSPTSGSYEQYF. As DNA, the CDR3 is TGTGCCAGCAGCCCGACTAGCGGGAGCTACGAGCAGTACTTC.

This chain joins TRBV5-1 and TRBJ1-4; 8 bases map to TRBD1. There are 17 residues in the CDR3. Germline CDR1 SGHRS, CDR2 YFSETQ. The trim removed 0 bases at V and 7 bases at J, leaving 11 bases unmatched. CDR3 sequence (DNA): TGCGCCAGCAGCTTGGCCCCTGGAAGACAGGGGATTGAAAAACTGTTTTTT. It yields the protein CASSLAPGRQGIEKLFF.

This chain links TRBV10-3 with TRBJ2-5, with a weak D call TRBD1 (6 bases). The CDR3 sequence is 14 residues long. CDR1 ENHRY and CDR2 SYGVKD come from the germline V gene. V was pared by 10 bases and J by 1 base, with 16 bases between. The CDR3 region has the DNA TGTGCCACCCGGGACAACCTCTCCCAAGAGACCCAGTACTTC. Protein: CATRDNLSQETQYF.

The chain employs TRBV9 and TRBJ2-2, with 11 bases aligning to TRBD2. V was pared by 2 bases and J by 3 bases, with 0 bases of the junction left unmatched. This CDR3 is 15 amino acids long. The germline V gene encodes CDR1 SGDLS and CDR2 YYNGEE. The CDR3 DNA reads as TGTGCCAGCAGCGTGGGACTAGCGGACACCGGGGAGCTGTTTTTT. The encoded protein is CASSVGLADTGELFF.